Shown below are 7 T cell receptor beta chains from a single sample sequenced in a study of control samples from healthy donors and cancer patients. The table came from immunoSEQ multiplex PCR; TCRdb's copy has only in-frame clones and leaves some out. The sample contains 200,000 or so clones, 90% to 95% of which appear only once. The sequenced material came from blood. The receptors originated from a man aged 25-45 years in good health.

The rearrangement joins TRBV30 to TRBJ1-2, with 7 bases that match TRBD1. The CDR3 sequence is 16 residues long. The germline V gene encodes CDR1 GTSNPN and CDR2 SVGIG (reference sequence). Trimming removed 3 bases from V and 0 bases from J; junction bases left unmatched: 10. CDR3 coding DNA: TGTGCCTGGAGGCTGCCGGGAGGGGGCTCTAACTATGGCTACACCTTC. Protein sequence: CAWRLPGGGSNYGYTF.

The gene calls are TRBV6-5 and TRBJ1-5; possible D gene TRBD1, 6 bases. The ends were cut back, 5 bases at V and 2 bases at J, with 13 bases in the middle. The CDR3 contains 15 residues. Germline V gene lookup returns CDR1 MNHEY and CDR2 SVGAGI. CDR3 amino acids: CASSRNRAGNQPQHF. As DNA, the CDR3 is TGTGCCAGCAGTCGTAACAGGGCGGGCAATCAGCCCCAGCATTTT.

The chain uses TRBV3-1 (or the pseudogene TRBV3-2) and TRBJ2-7; D may correspond to TRBD1 or TRBD2 (6 bases each). V lost 4 bases and J 5 bases, leaving 12 bases between the germline ends. CDR3 length equals 13 residues. CDR1 is LGHDT, CDR2 YNNKEL, per germline (reference sequence). Here the CDR3 DNA reads TGTGCCAGCAGCCGAGGGGGGCCAGACGAGCAGTACTTC. It is translated as CASSRGGPDEQYF.

The chain carries TRBV7-2 and TRBJ2-4; D ambiguous. Trimming pared 0 bases from V and 1 base from J, leaving 10 bases between. CDR1 is SGHTA, CDR2 FQGNSA, per germline. CDR3 length equals 16 residues. CDR3 loop: CASSLAVRRAKNIQYF. CDR3 DNA: TGTGCCAGCAGCTTAGCCGTGAGGCGCGCCAAAAACATTCAGTACTTC.

V and J are TRBV6-1 and TRBJ2-1, with 10 bases identical to TRBD2. The CDR3 runs to 15 residues. Germline V gene lookup returns CDR1 MNHNS and CDR2 SASEGT. Unmatched junction bases numbered 10, after V lost 2 bases and J lost 12 bases. CDR3: CASSESIFSSGGQFF. CDR3 DNA sequence: TGTGCCAGCAGTGAATCCATATTCTCTAGCGGGGGGCAGTTCTTC.

CDR3 sequence: CASSDTYTSYEQYF. CDR3 nucleotide sequence: TGTGCCAGCTCGGACACCTATACCTCCTACGAGCAGTACTTC. The gene calls are TRBV18 and TRBJ2-7, with a weak D call TRBD1 (5 bases). The V gene lost 6 bases and the J gene lost 0 bases, with 12 bases spanning the gap. The CDR3 runs to 14 residues. Germline CDR1 reads KGHSH; CDR2 reads LQKENI.

This chain uses TRBV13 with TRBJ2-7, with 9 bases matching TRBD1. CDR1 is PRHDT and CDR2 is FYEKMQ in the germline V gene (reference sequence). Germline trimming cut 5 bases from V and 6 bases from J; bases unmatched to any gene: 8. The CDR3 totals 14 residues. The CDR3 loop reads CASSLGQGRGEQYF. In DNA, the CDR3 is TGTGCCAGCAGCCTGGGACAGGGAAGGGGCGAGCAGTACTTC.